The T cell receptor beta chain described here comes from a study of PD-1 blockade in classical Hodgkin lymphoma. Study results and limitations: Reports described newly diagnosed patients as having lower baseline TCR diversity than healthy donors. There was a significant rise in CD4+ TCR diversity by C4D1, with no such rise for CD8+. The repertoire differences lack a defined cause, possibly disease activity or prior therapy.

The protocol was immunoSEQ multiplex PCR, while the TCRdb copy is restricted to in-frame clones and leaves out a portion. The sample carries 40,000 to 45,000 clones, around 72% recorded once. V was clipped by 4 bases and J by 3 bases, with 9 bases between them. The germline CDR1 and CDR2 sequences are SNHLY and FYNNEI. The length of the CDR3 is 13 residues. Patients all relapsed after autologous stem cell transplantation, and there was variation in brentuximab vedotin exposure. Best outcomes ranged across complete response, partial response and progressive disease. Concerning this clone itself: Its specificity is not known.

This TCR was sampled from a human donor with classical Hodgkin lymphoma. This rearrangement joins TRBV2 to TRBJ2-5; D gene unclear. The sequencing used peripheral blood mononuclear cells (PBMCs), collected before the second cycle of nivolumab. The CDR3 sequence is CASSGGRKETQYF. CDR3 sequence (DNA): TGTGCCAGCAGTGGAGGCAGAAAAGAGACCCAGTACTTC. The full variable domain, its missing parts supplied by reference TRBV2 and TRBJ2-5, is EPEVTQTPSHQVTQMGQEVILRCVPISNHLYFYWYRQILGQKVEFLVSFYNNEISEKSEIFDDQFSVERPDGSNFTLKIRSTKLEDSAMYFCASSGGRKETQYFGPGTRLLVL.